This T cell receptor (beta chain) was recorded in a study of blood T cell repertoires in COVID-19. Study overall: Whether acute or convalescent, the COVID-19 samples came from the United States, Italy and Spain. In each case, the material was cDNA or gDNA derived from T cells, B-cell-depleted T cells, or PBMCs.

Clinical history as reported by participants underpinned cohort assignment. Data came from immunoSEQ multiplex PCR; TCRdb stores just in-frame clones and leaves some out. The sample comprises hundreds of thousands of clones, about 87% of which are singletons, and 1.5% to 2% rests with the top ten. V was trimmed by 5 bases and J by 6 bases, leaving 19 bases between them. This CDR3 spans 15 amino acids. Germline loops: CDR1 MNHEY, CDR2 SVGEGT. This sequence joins TRBV6-2 or TRBV6-3 and TRBJ1-2, with D perhaps matching TRBD1 (5 bases). The receptor was isolated from a woman between 50 and 59 years old who had recovered from COVID-19. Sequencing input: PBMCs or T cells enriched from blood (not recorded which). The CDR3, as DNA: TGTGCCAGCAGTCAGGCCGGGGGGACGTTGGATGGCTACACCTTC. Its protein is CASSQAGGTLDGYTF.